Presented here are 29 T cell receptor beta chains from one specimen sequenced in a study of a mutant IDH1 vaccine in newly diagnosed glioma. These receptors' targets are unknown. Libraries were prepared by immunoSEQ multiplex PCR; TCRdb keeps only in-frame clonotypes and omits some of them. In the table there are 60,000 to 75,000 clones, more than 85% of which are singletons. Time point defined: week 35, safety follow-up. Each dose of the vaccine consisted of 300 ug of mutant IDH1 20-mer peptide, with topical imiquimod. Sample: PBMCs, taken from a glioma patient whose treatment included an IDH1 peptide vaccine. The receptors originated from a man aged 30 to 39 with glioma.

The chain employs TRBV9 and TRBJ2-2; 7 bases match TRBD1. CDR1 and CDR2 (germline): SGDLS, YYNGEE. Unmatched junction bases numbered 12, after V lost 4 bases and J lost 0 bases. The CDR3 consists of 18 residues. CDR3 residues: CASSPRGQFPANTGELFF. The CDR3 region has the DNA TGTGCCAGCAGCCCCAGGGGACAGTTCCCCGCGAACACCGGGGAGCTGTTTTTT.

V usage is TRBV28 and J usage is TRBJ2-5; D is undetermined. Per the germline V gene, CDR1 is MDHEN and CDR2 is SYDVKM. This CDR3 spans 14 amino acids. The ends were cut back, 2 bases at V and 9 bases at J, with 16 bases in the middle. The CDR3 sequence is CASSLTGFGGAQYF. The DNA of the CDR3 is TGTGCCAGCAGTTTAACGGGTTTTGGTGGGGCCCAGTACTTC.

The chain carries TRBV9 and TRBJ1-1; D not certain. V was cut by 0 bases and J by 4 bases, with 10 bases left in between. The CDR3 is 14 residues long. The germline V gene has CDR1 SGDLS and CDR2 YYNGEE. CDR3 residues: CASSVEVEPTEAFF. CDR3 DNA: TGTGCCAGCAGCGTAGAGGTGGAGCCCACTGAAGCTTTCTTT.

The chain has TRBV15 and TRBJ2-5; D not certain. The CDR3 runs to 14 residues. The germline gives CDR1 LNHNV, CDR2 YYDKDF (reference sequence). V was trimmed by 2 bases and J by 7 bases, leaving 14 bases between them. The CDR3 region is CATSRKTSLGTQYF. DNA of the CDR3: TGTGCCACCAGCAGAAAAACCAGCCTTGGGACCCAGTACTTC.

This clone occurred once. The chain carries TRBV21-1 and TRBJ1-5. TRBV21-1 corresponds to a pseudogene. There are 16 residues in the CDR3. The CDR3 nucleotides read TGTGCCAGCAGCAATCCGACGGAATATAGCAATCAGCCCCAGCATTTT. Its protein product is CASSNPTEYSNQPQHF.

This chain links TRBV6-5 with TRBJ2-7; weak D call: TRBD1 (5 bases). Looked up from germline, CDR1 is MNHEY and CDR2 is SVGAGI. V shed 6 bases and J shed 4 bases, with 7 bases lying between them. The CDR3 totals 11 residues. The CDR3 is CASRTAYEQYF. DNA for the CDR3: TGTGCCAGCAGGACAGCATACGAGCAGTACTTC.

In nucleotides, the CDR3 is TGTGCCAGCAGTGACCACTACCCGATGAACTACAATGAGCAGTTCTTC. Translating it yields CASSDHYPMNYNEQFF. This chain connects TRBV6-4 to TRBJ2-1; D gene uncertain. CDR3 length equals 16 residues. The germline V gene encodes CDR1 MRHNA and CDR2 SNTAGT. V lost 2 bases, J lost 3 bases, and 14 bases lay in between.

This clone was detected once. Here the CDR3 reads CASSLALGSNQPQHF. The CDR3 nucleotides read TGTGCCAGCAGCTTAGCGTTAGGTAGCAATCAGCCCCAGCATTTT. This chain uses TRBV7-2 with TRBJ1-5; D gene unclear. The CDR3 length is 15 residues. Deletions cut 0 bases from V and 0 bases from J, with 6 bases between. The germline gives CDR1 SGHTA, CDR2 FQGNSA. The full variable domain, completed using reference TRBV7-2 and TRBJ1-5, is GAGVSQSPSNKVTEKGKDVELRCDPISGHTALYWYRQSLGQGLEFLIYFQGNSAPDKSGLPSDRFSAERTGGSVSTLTIQRTQQEDSAVYLCASSLALGSNQPQHFGDGTRLSIL.

The chain combines TRBV19 with TRBJ2-1, with 10 bases matching TRBD2. The V gene end was trimmed by 4 bases and the J gene end by 3 bases; junction bases not matched to a gene: 6. Germline V gene data show CDR1 as LNHDA and CDR2 as SQIVND (reference sequence). The CDR3 length is 16 residues. CDR3 coding DNA: TGTGCCAGTAGTACCTTAGCGGGAGGACACTACAATGAGCAGTTCTTC. Protein: CASSTLAGGHYNEQFF.

The V gene is TRBV5-1, the J gene TRBJ2-7; 8 bases map to TRBD2. The CDR3 is 14 amino acids. Looked up from germline, CDR1 is SGHRS and CDR2 is YFSETQ. Trimming took 0 bases from V and 1 from J; bases not matched to a gene: 0. DNA of the CDR3: TGCGCCAGCAGCTTGGGCGGGGGGTCCTACGAGCAGTACTTC. Translation gives CASSLGGGSYEQYF.

This clone has only a few counts. This chain links TRBV7-9 with TRBJ1-1; weak D call: TRBD1 (5 bases). V lost 6 bases and J 0 bases, leaving 14 bases between the germline ends. This CDR3 comprises 15 residues. Germline lookup yields CDR1 SEHNR and CDR2 FQNEAQ (reference sequence). Written as DNA, the CDR3 is TGTGCCAGCAGGGACGTTGGGGGGATGAACACTGAAGCTTTCTTT. Translating it yields CASRDVGGMNTEAFF.

This clone ranks as large. The chain uses TRBV2 and TRBJ2-1; no definite D call. With 5 bases removed from V and 7 bases from J, the gap between germline ends came to 6 bases. Germline V gene data show CDR1 as SNHLY and CDR2 as FYNNEI. The CDR3 runs to 11 residues. The DNA for the CDR3 is TGTGCCAGCAGTACCTCTAATGAGCAGTTCTTC. Residues: CASSTSNEQFF.

The chain is built from TRBV19 and TRBJ2-3; 8 bases line up with TRBD1. CDR1 LNHDA and CDR2 SQIVND come from the germline V gene (reference sequence). J gave up 4 bases and V 10 bases, and 13 bases lay outside the gene matches. The CDR3 length is 15 residues. This CDR3 is CATRITDRGPDTQYF. CDR3 nucleotide sequence: TGTGCCACCCGCATCACCGACAGGGGCCCAGATACGCAGTATTTT.

This clone was seen more than once but under ten times. The rearrangement uses TRBV11-2 and TRBJ1-3; 8 nucleotides match TRBD1. CDR1 is SGHAT, CDR2 FQNNGV, per germline. The CDR3 length is 15 residues. V dropped 3 bases and J dropped 1; count of bases not matched to a gene: 2. CDR3 loop: CASSFRQGSGNTIYF. The CDR3 DNA sequence: TGTGCCAGCAGCTTCAGACAGGGGTCTGGAAACACCATATATTTT.

V usage is TRBV7-9 and J usage is TRBJ1-1; D uncertain. Germline V gene sequence: CDR1 SEHNR, CDR2 FQNEAQ (reference sequence). The V and J ends lost 4 bases and 6 bases respectively, with 12 bases between them. The CDR3 contains 13 residues. The CDR3 DNA reads TGTGCCAGCAGCTATCGGAGGGTCCCTGAAGCTTTCTTT. Translating gives CASSYRRVPEAFF. Filled out from reference TRBV7-9 and TRBJ1-1, the complete variable domain reads DTGVSQNPRHKITKRGQNVTFRCDPISEHNRLYWYRQTLGQGPEFLTYFQNEAQLEKSRLLSDRFSAERPKGSFSTLEIQRTEQGDSAMYLCASSYRRVPEAFFGQGTRLTVV.

The chain carries TRBV19 and TRBJ1-4; TRBD1 might be the D (6 bases). Germline V gene sequence: CDR1 LNHDA, CDR2 SQIVND (reference sequence). V was shortened by 7 bases and J by 7 bases, with 13 bases between the two germline ends. The CDR3 loop spans 13 amino acids. CDR3 nucleotides: TGTGCCAGTAATTCCCCAGGGGCTGAAAAACTGTTTTTT. The encoded protein is CASNSPGAEKLFF.

The chain uses TRBV9 and TRBJ1-6; no firm D call. The V and J ends lost 0 bases and 9 bases respectively, with 7 bases between them. The CDR3 covers 13 residues. The germline V gene has CDR1 SGDLS and CDR2 YYNGEE. The CDR3 sequence: CASSVDRASPLHF. CDR3 nucleotide sequence: TGTGCCAGCAGCGTAGATAGGGCTTCACCCCTCCACTTT.

The chain employs TRBV5-8 and TRBJ2-1; D gene uncertain. Trimming left V 4 bases short and J 4 bases short, with 6 bases between. CDR3 size: 12 residues. Germline V gene data show CDR1 as SGHTS and CDR2 as YDEGEE. CDR3 bases: TGTGCCAGCAGCCCTACTTACAATGAGCAGTTCTTC. It is translated as CASSPTYNEQFF.

The rearrangement joins TRBV4-2 to TRBJ2-2, with 7 bases identical to TRBD2. J was trimmed by 5 bases and V by 7 bases; bases with no gene match: 16. The germline V gene has CDR1 LGHNA and CDR2 YNFKEQ. This CDR3 has 17 residues. Written as DNA, the CDR3 is TGTGCCAGCACCCCAAAAGGGTGGGGGGGGGATACCGGGGAGCTGTTTTTT. This codes for CASTPKGWGGDTGELFF.

V and J are TRBV5-1 and TRBJ2-7, with D tentatively TRBD1 (5 bases). V was shortened by 0 bases and J by 1 base, with 11 bases between the two germline ends. Germline CDR1 and CDR2: SGHRS and YFSETQ. The CDR3 extends over 15 amino acids. The CDR3 DNA sequence: TGCGCCAGCAGCTTGGGGGGCATGGAATCCTACGAGCAGTACTTC. Protein product: CASSLGGMESYEQYF.

The chain uses TRBV4-3 and TRBJ1-4; 10 nucleotides agree with TRBD1. This CDR3 is 18 amino acids long. Germline CDR1 is LGHNA and CDR2 is YSLEER. After removal of 4 bases from V and 6 bases from J, the junction contained 14 bases not matched to a gene. The chain's CDR3 is CASSPKSVRDRGDEKLFF. The CDR3 nucleotides read TGCGCCAGCAGCCCAAAGAGCGTTCGGGACAGGGGAGATGAAAAACTGTTTTTT.

The V gene is TRBV28, the J gene TRBJ1-3; tentatively, D is TRBD1 (5 bases). The CDR3 covers 16 residues. Germline V lookup: CDR1 MDHEN, CDR2 SYDVKM. Deletions cut 6 bases from V and 3 bases from J, with 18 bases between. In DNA form, the CDR3 reads TGTGCCAGCAGGACGAATGGGGCAGGCGATGGAAACACCATATATTTT. Translating it yields CASRTNGAGDGNTIYF. Full variable domain (missing parts from reference TRBV28 and TRBJ1-3): DVKVTQSSRYLVKRTGEKVFLECVQDMDHENMFWYRQDPGLGLRLIYFSYDVKMKEKGDIPEGYSVSREKKERFSLILESASTNQTSMYLCASRTNGAGDGNTIYFGEGSWLTVV.

This clone was recorded only once. J is TRBJ1-5 and V is TRBV6-6; no reliable D call. CDR3 length: 13 amino acids. Looked up from germline, CDR1 is MNHNY and CDR2 is SVGAGI (reference sequence). V was pared by 0 bases and J by 1 base, with 1 base between. The CDR3 loop is CASSYSSNQPQHF. Written as DNA, the CDR3 is TGTGCCAGCAGTTACTCGAGCAATCAGCCCCAGCATTTT.

This chain joins TRBV5-5 and TRBJ1-1; 9 nucleotides line up with TRBD1. Germline CDR1 and CDR2: SGHKS and YYEKEE (reference sequence). V shed 5 bases and J 5 bases; nucleotides not matched to a gene: 4. The CDR3 has 13 residues. In nucleotides, the CDR3 is TGTGCCAGCAGTTACAGGGGGCGGACTGAAGCTTTCTTT. Protein product: CASSYRGRTEAFF.

The V and J genes are TRBV10-3 and TRBJ1-3, with D possibly matching TRBD1 (5 bases). Germline assignment: CDR1 ENHRY and CDR2 SYGVKD. Trimming left V 4 bases short and J 2 bases short, with 9 bases between. This CDR3 is built from 14 residues. The CDR3 sequence: CAISGQGAGNTIYF. The CDR3 coding sequence is TGTGCCATCAGTGGGCAGGGCGCTGGAAACACCATATATTTT.

The chain is built from TRBV27 and TRBJ1-5, with D unclear. V was trimmed by 6 bases and J by 5 bases, leaving 17 bases between them. In germline, CDR1 is MNHEY, CDR2 SMNVEV (reference sequence). This CDR3 is 15 amino acids long. CDR3 DNA sequence: TGTGCCAGCAGCCTATTTATGAGTGATGATCAGCCCCAGCATTTT. It specifies CASSLFMSDDQPQHF.

This clone has just a few counts. The chain employs TRBV6-5 and TRBJ1-1; D is ambiguous. This CDR3 has 13 residues. CDR1 and CDR2 from the germline V gene are MNHEY and SVGAGI. Trimming took off 4 bases at V and 3 bases at J, with 9 bases between the two ends. CDR3 nucleotide sequence: TGTGCCAGCAGTTCGTCGGTCGACACTGAAGCTTTCTTT. This codes for CASSSSVDTEAFF.

This clone was seen only a few times. The chain is built from TRBV2 and TRBJ1-6, with 7 bases lining up with TRBD1. CDR3 size: 14 residues. V dropped 8 bases and J dropped 6; count of bases not matched to a gene: 7. Germline V gene lookup returns CDR1 SNHLY and CDR2 FYNNEI. Here the CDR3 reads CASLFWDSNSPLHF. The DNA of the CDR3 is TGTGCCAGCCTTTTCTGGGACAGTAATTCACCCCTCCACTTT.

The chain is built from TRBV5-5 and TRBJ1-4, with a tentative D call TRBD1 (6 bases). The V end lost 4 bases, the J end lost 4 bases, and 14 bases lay between the germline ends. This CDR3 region has 15 residues. Germline V lookup: CDR1 SGHKS, CDR2 YYEKEE (reference sequence). As DNA, the CDR3 is TGTGCCAGCAGCCAATACAGGGTGGGTAATGAAAAACTGTTTTTT. Translation: CASSQYRVGNEKLFF.